This is a list of T cell receptor beta chains from one sample in a study of beta chain features in type 1 diabetes. Repertoires were generated with immunoSEQ multiplex PCR, while TCRdb's copy carries only in-frame clones and drops some. The sample includes around 280,000 clones, around 16% of them seen just once. Specimen: naive CD4+ T cells from blood. These TCRs come from a man younger than 35 with type 1 diabetes. Each CDR3 is given with its conserved first and last residue. Fields, in order: J gene, clone size, V gene, D gene, CDR3 DNA, CDR3 protein. A D gene is named only where the DNA matches it firmly. Clone size, where shown, is once, few, many, or a class for clones that have expanded.

>TRBJ2-5|NA|TRBV4-2|NA
TGTGCCAGCAGCCAAGTGACTCAAGAGACCCAGTACTTC
CASSQVTQETQYF
>TRBJ2-6|NA|TRBV5-5|NA
TGTGCCAGCAGCTTGTTTCAACTCTGGGCCAACGTCCTGACTTTC
CASSLFQLWANVLTF
>TRBJ2-3|few|TRBV5-1|NA
TGCGCCAGCAGCCCAGGGGCAGTTGCAGATACGCAGTATTTT
CASSPGAVADTQYF
>TRBJ2-5|NA|TRBV4-1|TRBD1
TGCGCCAGCAGCCTGGGACAGCAAGAGACCCAGTACTTC
CASSLGQQETQYF
>TRBJ2-7|NA|TRBV27|TRBD2
TGTGCCAGCAGTGGACGGACTAGCGGGAGTTTTTACGAGCAGTACTTC
CASSGRTSGSFYEQYF
>TRBJ2-1|few|TRBV5-4|NA
TGTGCCAGCAGCCCGAGGGACTCCAGCTCCTACAATGAGCAGTTCTTC
CASSPRDSSSYNEQFF
>TRBJ2-1|NA|TRBV27|NA
TGTGCCAGCAGTCACCTCATAGCGAACTCCTACAATGAGCAGTTCTTC
CASSHLIANSYNEQFF
>TRBJ1-2|few|TRBV4-3|NA
TGCGCCAGCAGCCTGGGGACTTCAGCTAACTATGGCTACACCTTC
CASSLGTSANYGYTF
>TRBJ2-3|NA|TRBV11-2|TRBD2
TGTGCCAGCAGTCGCAGCGGGGGGAGGAGAACAGATACGCAGTATTTT
CASSRSGGRRTDTQYF
>TRBJ2-5|NA|TRBV6-6|NA
TGTGCCAGCAGTCGAAACTACCAAGAGACCCAGTACTTC
CASSRNYQETQYF
>TRBJ1-1|few|TRBV10-3|NA
TGTGCCATCAGGGATCCGGGTAAGGAGACTGAAGCTTTCTTT
CAIRDPGKETEAFF
>TRBJ2-3|NA|TRBV30|TRBD1
TGTGCCTGGACTGGGACAGGGTATTCAGATACGCAGTATTTT
CAWTGTGYSDTQYF
>TRBJ2-2|few|TRBV7-2|TRBD1
TGTGCCAGCACCTCCCACGGGACAGGGTTCACCGGGGAGCTGTTTTTT
CASTSHGTGFTGELFF
>TRBJ2-5|few|TRBV7-2|TRBD2
TGTGCCAGCAGCTCCCAGGGTAGCGGGAGGGAGACCCAGTACTTC
CASSSQGSGRETQYF
>TRBJ2-7|few|TRBV5-5|NA
TGTGCCAGCAGCTTTGGGAGTCGGCTTCAACACGAGCAGTACTTC
CASSFGSRLQHEQYF
>TRBJ2-7|few|TRBV5-1|NA
TGCGCCAGCAGCCCGACCTGGGGCCCAGGCTACGAGCAGTACTTC
CASSPTWGPGYEQYF
>TRBJ2-5|once|TRBV28|NA
TGTGCCAGCAGCCACCGCGGGGTTAGGGAGACCCAGTACTTC
CASSHRGVRETQYF
>TRBJ2-5|few|TRBV19|NA
TGTGCCAGTAGCAACAGGGTGGGAGAGACCCAGTACTTC
CASSNRVGETQYF
>TRBJ1-2|NA|TRBV21-1|NA
TGTGCCAGCAGCAAACGGGGGACAGGGAATGGCTACACCTTC
CASSKRGTGNGYTF
>TRBJ2-4|NA|TRBV28|NA
TGTGCCAGCAGGGCCGGGACACCGATAAACATTCAGTACTTC
CASRAGTPINIQYF
>TRBJ1-2|few|TRBV19|NA
TGTGCCAGTAGTGTGGGAATAGGAGGTGGCTACACCTTC
CASSVGIGGGYTF